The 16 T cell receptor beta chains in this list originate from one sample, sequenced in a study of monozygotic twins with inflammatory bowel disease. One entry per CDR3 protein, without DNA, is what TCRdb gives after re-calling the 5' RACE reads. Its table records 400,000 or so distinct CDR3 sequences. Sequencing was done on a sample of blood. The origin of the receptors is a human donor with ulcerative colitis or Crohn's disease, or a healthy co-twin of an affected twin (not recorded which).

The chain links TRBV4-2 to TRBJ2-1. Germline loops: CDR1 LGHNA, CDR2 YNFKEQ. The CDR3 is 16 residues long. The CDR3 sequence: CASSQDLPSNYNEQFF.

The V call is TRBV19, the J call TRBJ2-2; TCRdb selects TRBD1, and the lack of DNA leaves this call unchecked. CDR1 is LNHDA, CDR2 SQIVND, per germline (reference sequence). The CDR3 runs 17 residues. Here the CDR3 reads CASSIGWGQINTGELFF. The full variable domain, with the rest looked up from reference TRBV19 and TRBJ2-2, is DGGITQSPKYLFRKEGQNVTLSCEQNLNHDAMYWYRQDPGQGLRLIYYSQIVNDFQKGDIAEGYSVSREKKESFPLTVTSAQKNPTAFYLCASSIGWGQINTGELFFGEGSRLTVL.

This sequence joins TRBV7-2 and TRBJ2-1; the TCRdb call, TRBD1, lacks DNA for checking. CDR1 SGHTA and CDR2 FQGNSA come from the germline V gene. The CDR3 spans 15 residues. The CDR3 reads CASSSFRDRHNEQFF.

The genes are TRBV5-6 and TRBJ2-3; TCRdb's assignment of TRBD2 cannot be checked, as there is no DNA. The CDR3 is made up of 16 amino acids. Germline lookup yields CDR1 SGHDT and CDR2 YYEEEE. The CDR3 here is CASSPLAGGQTDTQYF.

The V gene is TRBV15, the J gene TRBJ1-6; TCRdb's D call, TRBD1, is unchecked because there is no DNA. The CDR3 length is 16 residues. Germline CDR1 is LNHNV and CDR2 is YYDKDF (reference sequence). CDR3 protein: CATSRERTGYNSPLHF.

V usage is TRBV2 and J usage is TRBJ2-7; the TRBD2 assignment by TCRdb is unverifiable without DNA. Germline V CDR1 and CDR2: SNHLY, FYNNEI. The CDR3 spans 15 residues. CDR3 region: CASIAGTSVSYEQYF.

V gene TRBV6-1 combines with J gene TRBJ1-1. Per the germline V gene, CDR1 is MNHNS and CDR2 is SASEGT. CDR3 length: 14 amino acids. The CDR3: CASRQVDMNTEAFF.

CDR3 amino acids: CASSAGVQLDYYEQYF. The chain carries TRBV5-1 and TRBJ2-7; TCRdb's D gene call, TRBD1, goes unchecked for lack of DNA. The CDR3 contains 16 residues. Germline values: CDR1 SGHRS, CDR2 YFSETQ.

The CDR3 protein is CASSLAFTGELFF. The chain employs TRBV7-2 and TRBJ2-2. CDR3 length equals 13 residues. Germline V gene lookup returns CDR1 SGHTA and CDR2 FQGNSA.

The CDR3 here is CASSMWTGGQETQYF. The V and J genes are TRBV2 and TRBJ2-5; TCRdb picks TRBD1, but there is no DNA to check that call. CDR1 and CDR2 from the germline V gene are SNHLY and FYNNEI. The length of the CDR3 is 15 residues.

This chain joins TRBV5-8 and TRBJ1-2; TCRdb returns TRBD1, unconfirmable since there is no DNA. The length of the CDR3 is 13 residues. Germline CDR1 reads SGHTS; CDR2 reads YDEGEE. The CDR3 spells CASRDGTGYGYTF.

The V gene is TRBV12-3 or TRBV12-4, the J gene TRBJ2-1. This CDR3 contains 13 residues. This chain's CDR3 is CASSRPQDNEQFF.

The CDR3 protein is CASSFKTGATITSTQYF. The chain joins TRBV27 to TRBJ2-3; TCRdb proposes TRBD1, but this gene call is untestable without DNA. Germline lookup yields CDR1 MNHEY and CDR2 SMNVEV (reference sequence). The CDR3 is 17 residues long.

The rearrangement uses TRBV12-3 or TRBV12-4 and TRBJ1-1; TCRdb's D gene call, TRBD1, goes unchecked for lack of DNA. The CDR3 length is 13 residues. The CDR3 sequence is CASTDTGTEEAFF.

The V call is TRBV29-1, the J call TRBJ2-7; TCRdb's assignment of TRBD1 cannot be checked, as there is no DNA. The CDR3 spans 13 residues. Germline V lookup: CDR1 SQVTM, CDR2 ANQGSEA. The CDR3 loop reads CSVENEGAYEQYF.

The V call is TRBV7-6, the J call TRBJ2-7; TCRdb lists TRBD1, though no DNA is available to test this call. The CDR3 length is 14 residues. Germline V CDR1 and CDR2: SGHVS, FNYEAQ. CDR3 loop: CASSLSTGFDEQYF.